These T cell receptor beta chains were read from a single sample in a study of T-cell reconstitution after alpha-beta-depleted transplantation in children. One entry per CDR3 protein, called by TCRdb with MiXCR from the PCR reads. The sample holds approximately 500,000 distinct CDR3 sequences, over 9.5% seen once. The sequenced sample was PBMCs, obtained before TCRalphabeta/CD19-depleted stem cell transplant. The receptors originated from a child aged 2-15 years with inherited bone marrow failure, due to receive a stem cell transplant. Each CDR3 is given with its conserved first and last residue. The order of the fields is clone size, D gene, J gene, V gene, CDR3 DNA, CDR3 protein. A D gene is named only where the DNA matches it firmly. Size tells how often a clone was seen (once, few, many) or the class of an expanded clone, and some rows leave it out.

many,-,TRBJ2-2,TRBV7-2,TGTGCCAGCAGGTCGAACGGAGGGACGAGCACCGGGGAGCTGTTTTTT,CASRSNGGTSTGELFF
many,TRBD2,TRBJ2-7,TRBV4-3,TGCGCCAGCAGCCAAGAGGATCTAGCGGCCACCGAGCAGTACTTC,CASSQEDLAATEQYF
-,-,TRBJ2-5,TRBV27,TGTGCCAGCAGTTTGTCCCCAAAAGAGACCCAGTACTTC,CASSLSPKETQYF
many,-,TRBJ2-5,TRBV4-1,TGCGCCAGCAGCCAACTCGGGACCGGGAAAGAGACCCAGTACTTC,CASSQLGTGKETQYF
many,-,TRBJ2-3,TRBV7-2,TGTGCCAGCAGCCGCAATACAGATACGCAGTATTTT,CASSRNTDTQYF
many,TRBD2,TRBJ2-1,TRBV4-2,TGTGCCAGCAGCCAAGATGGGACTAGCGGTTCCTACAATGAGCAGTTCTTC,CASSQDGTSGSYNEQFF
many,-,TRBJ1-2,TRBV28,TGTGCCAGCAGTAAAATATCCCTTAATGGCTACACCTTC,CASSKISLNGYTF
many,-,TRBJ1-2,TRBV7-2,TGTGCCAGCAGCTTAGTGGAGCAAACTAACTATGGCTACACCTTC,CASSLVEQTNYGYTF
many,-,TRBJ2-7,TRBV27,TGTGCCAGCAGTCCCTCGGGATACGAGCAGTACTTC,CASSPSGYEQYF
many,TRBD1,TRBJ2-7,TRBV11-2,TGTGCCAGCAGCTCGACAGGGAACTACGAGCAGTACTTC,CASSSTGNYEQYF
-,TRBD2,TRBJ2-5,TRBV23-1,TGCGCCAGCAGTCGTCGGGAGGGGCAGCAGACCCAGTACTTC,CASSRREGQQTQYF
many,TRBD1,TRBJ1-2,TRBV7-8,TGTGCCAGCAGTTCCGGGACAGGGGAAGTCTACACCTTC,CASSSGTGEVYTF
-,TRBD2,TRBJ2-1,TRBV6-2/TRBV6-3,TGTGCCAGCAGTCCCCGGGGGGATGGCACCTTATCACCGGGCGCCCATGACGGGCAGTTCTTC,CASSPRGDGTLSPGAHDGQFF
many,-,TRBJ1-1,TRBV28,TGTGCCAGCAGTTTAATATATAGGGCTACTGAAGCTTTCTTT,CASSLIYRATEAFF
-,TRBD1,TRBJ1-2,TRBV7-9,TGTGCCAGCCGGGACAGGGATCAGGTAGATGGCTACACCTTC,CASRDRDQVDGYTF
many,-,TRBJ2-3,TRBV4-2,TGTGCCAGCAGCCAAGTTCCCGGGCAGGGAGGTAGCACAGATACGCAGTATTTT,CASSQVPGQGGSTDTQYF
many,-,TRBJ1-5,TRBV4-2,TGTGCCAGCAGCCAAGTTTGGGAGTTTAATCAGCCCCAGCATTTT,CASSQVWEFNQPQHF
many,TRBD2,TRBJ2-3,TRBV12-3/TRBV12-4,TGTGCCAGCAGTCACGGGACTAGGGCAAGCACAGATACGCAGTATTTT,CASSHGTRASTDTQYF
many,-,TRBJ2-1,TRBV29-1,TGCAGCGTTGAATCGACAGCCTCATACAATGAGCAGTTCTTC,CSVESTASYNEQFF
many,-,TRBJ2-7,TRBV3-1,TGTGCCAGCAGCCAAGATGCGGCAGGTAGGGCCTACGAGCAGTACTTC,CASSQDAAGRAYEQYF
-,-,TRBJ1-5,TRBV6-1,TGTGCCAGCAGCGGACGGGCTTATAGCAATCAGCCCCAGCATTTT,CASSGRAYSNQPQHF
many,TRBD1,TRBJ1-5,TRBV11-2,TGTGCCAGCAGCTTACGTCCAGGGGGCCAGCAGCCCCAGCATTTT,CASSLRPGGQQPQHF
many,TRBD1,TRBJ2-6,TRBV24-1,TGTGCCACCAGCCGGACAGGGTTGGAAGGTGGGGCCAACGTCCTGACTTTC,CATSRTGLEGGANVLTF
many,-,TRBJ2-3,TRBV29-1,TGCAGCGTTGACAGGGCCGCAGATACGCAGTATTTT,CSVDRAADTQYF
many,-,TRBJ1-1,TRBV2,TGTGCCAGCAGTGAAGGTTCAGGGACCACTGAAGCTTTCTTT,CASSEGSGTTEAFF
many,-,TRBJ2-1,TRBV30,TGTGCCTGGAGTGATAGCCGCGTCCGCTATGAGCAGTTCTTC,CAWSDSRVRYEQFF
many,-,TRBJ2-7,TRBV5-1,TGCGCCAGCAGCTTGGGTAGTGTTCCCTACGAGCAGTACTTC,CASSLGSVPYEQYF